The 30 T cell receptor beta chains listed next were all sequenced from one sample in a study of blood T cell repertoires in COVID-19. Produced via immunoSEQ multiplex PCR; TCRdb's table is partial and in-frame only. This table has about 140,000 clones, roughly 80% appearing once. The sequenced material came from peripheral blood. These receptors were collected from a man in his fifties with acute or convalescent COVID-19.

The chain combines TRBV7-5 with TRBJ1-6; whether TRBD1, the table's D call, matches the DNA was not checked. TRBV7-5 is marked as a pseudogene. The CDR3 has 15 residues. Written as DNA, the CDR3 is TGTGTCAGAAGCTTAGCAGGGACAGGCAATTCACCCCTCCACTTT. Its translation is CVRSLAGTGNSPLHF.

A single count supports this clone. J is TRBJ2-5 and V is TRBV2, with 8 bases fitting TRBD1. The CDR3 consists of 15 residues. J lost 0 bases, V lost 5 bases, and 5 bases had no gene match. CDR1 is SNHLY and CDR2 is FYNNEI in the germline V gene. The CDR3: CASSPTGVYQETQYF. The CDR3 region has the DNA TGTGCCAGCAGTCCGACAGGGGTGTACCAAGAGACCCAGTACTTC.

V and J are TRBV19 and TRBJ2-2, with D possibly being TRBD2 (6 bases). Trimming took 4 bases from V and 6 from J, leaving 15 bases between them. Germline CDR1 and CDR2: LNHDA and SQIVND (reference sequence). This CDR3 has 15 amino acids. CDR3 loop: CASSSLNGGAGELFF. DNA of the CDR3: TGTGCCAGTAGTAGCCTGAACGGGGGTGCCGGGGAGCTGTTTTTT.

The table lists this clone with a few counts. This chain joins TRBV5-1 and TRBJ1-4, with D maybe TRBD1 (6 bases). CDR3 length: 16 residues. Germline CDR1 reads SGHRS; CDR2 reads YFSETQ. Trimming took 3 bases from V and 2 from J, leaving 14 bases between them. CDR3 sequence: CASSSTGGSTNEKLFF. The CDR3 DNA is TGCGCCAGCAGCTCTACGGGGGGCTCTACTAATGAAAAACTGTTTTTT.

V is TRBV6-4 and J is TRBJ1-2; the match to TRBD1 covers 9 bases. J gave up 4 bases and V 6 bases, and 9 bases lay outside the gene matches. The CDR3 has 15 amino acids. Germline CDR1 and CDR2: MRHNA and SNTAGT. This chain's CDR3 is CASRISGQGFYGYTF. CDR3 DNA sequence: TGTGCCAGCAGGATATCGGGACAGGGCTTCTATGGCTACACCTTC.

The rearrangement links TRBV29-1 to TRBJ2-6, with TRBD1 identical over 9 bases. The CDR3 contains 15 residues. Looked up from germline, CDR1 is SQVTM and CDR2 is ANQGSEA. After removal of 5 bases from V and 2 bases from J, the junction contained 4 bases not matched to a gene. CDR3 loop: CSVRTGGTGANVLTF. As DNA, the CDR3 is TGCAGCGTTCGTACAGGGGGCACTGGGGCCAACGTCCTGACTTTC.

The chain uses TRBV3-1 (or the pseudogene TRBV3-2) and TRBJ1-4; 9 bases line up with TRBD1. In germline, CDR1 is LGHDT, CDR2 YNNKEL (reference sequence). CDR3 length: 14 residues. J lost 8 bases, V lost 1 base, and 2 bases had no gene match. The CDR3 DNA reads TGTGCCAGCAGCCAAGGGGACAGGGACGAAAAACTGTTTTTT. It translates to CASSQGDRDEKLFF.

The chain links TRBV7-3 to TRBJ1-1, with 7 bases identical to TRBD1. CDR3 length: 13 amino acids. The germline CDR1 and CDR2 sequences are SGHTA and FQGTGA. The J segment lost 4 bases and the V segment lost 5 bases, leaving 4 bases of the junction unmatched. This CDR3 is CASSPDRVTEAFF. The CDR3 bases are TGTGCCAGCAGCCCCGACAGGGTCACTGAAGCTTTCTTT.

The sample holds one count of this clone. V usage is TRBV25-1 and J usage is TRBJ2-5, with D perhaps matching TRBD2 (6 bases). Per germline, CDR1 MGHDK and CDR2 SYGVNS. This CDR3 has 13 amino acids. V shed 3 bases and J shed 5 bases, with 10 bases lying between them. The CDR3 sequence: CASSDRAGETQYF. The CDR3 bases are TGTGCCAGCAGTGATAGGGCGGGGGAGACCCAGTACTTC.

J is TRBJ1-3 and V is TRBV6-5; 7 bases match TRBD1. J lost 2 bases, V lost 5 bases, and 6 bases had no gene match. This CDR3 has 15 amino acids. The germline gives CDR1 MNHEY, CDR2 SVGAGI. The CDR3 nucleotides read TGTGCCAGCAGTCCAAGGGGGCGCACTGGAAACACCATATATTTT. Protein sequence: CASSPRGRTGNTIYF.

The chain is built from TRBV5-1 and TRBJ2-3; 9 bases align to TRBD1. CDR1 SGHRS and CDR2 YFSETQ come from the germline V gene. This CDR3 comprises 15 residues. V trimming: 1 base; J trimming: 3 bases; junction bases outside the gene matches: 3. This chain's CDR3 is CASSLLGTGTDTQYF. The CDR3 nucleotides read TGCGCCAGCAGCTTGCTTGGGACAGGGACAGATACGCAGTATTTT.

The chain couples TRBV28 to TRBJ1-2; 8 bases match TRBD1. The V gene end was trimmed by 5 bases and the J gene end by 2 bases; junction bases not matched to a gene: 7. The CDR3 runs to 15 residues. CDR1 and CDR2 from the germline V gene are MDHEN and SYDVKM. The CDR3 bases are TGTGCCAGCAGTCGTGACAGGGGAGTCAACTATGGCTACACCTTC. Its translation: CASSRDRGVNYGYTF.

This clone has more than one count but fewer than ten. The chain has TRBV15 and TRBJ1-3, with a possible D match to TRBD1 (5 bases). The CDR3 has 16 residues. V was clipped by 0 bases and J by 7 bases, with 16 bases between them. CDR1 is LNHNV and CDR2 is YYDKDF in the germline V gene (reference sequence). CDR3: CATSRDWGREENTIYF. The CDR3 DNA reads as TGTGCCACCAGCAGAGATTGGGGCAGGGAGGAGAACACCATATATTTT. The full variable domain, in which reference TRBV15 and TRBJ1-3 provide the parts outside the CDR3, is DAMVIQNPRYQVTQFGKPVTLSCSQTLNHNVMYWYQQKSSQAPKLLFHYYDKDFNNEADTPDNFQSRRPNTSFCFLDIRSPGLGDTAMYLCATSRDWGREENTIYFGEGSWLTVV.

As DNA, the CDR3 is TGCGCCAGCAGCCAACTTGGGACACCTTACTATGGCTACACCTTC. It specifies CASSQLGTPYYGYTF. The chain couples TRBV4-1 to TRBJ1-2; D may be TRBD1 (6 bases). V was trimmed by 2 bases and J by 3 bases, leaving 13 bases between them. From germline, CDR1 is MGHRA and CDR2 YSYEKL. This CDR3 spans 15 amino acids.

V usage is TRBV5-1 and J usage is TRBJ1-1; maybe TRBD1 (5 bases). Trimming took off 0 bases at V and 4 bases at J, with 13 bases between the two ends. CDR1 is SGHRS and CDR2 is YFSETQ in the germline V gene. The CDR3 has 15 residues. The CDR3 sequence is CASSLGWGDGTEAFF. The DNA for the CDR3 is TGCGCCAGCAGCTTGGGTTGGGGGGACGGCACTGAAGCTTTCTTT.

The chain couples TRBV11-1 to TRBJ2-5, with 7 bases matching TRBD1. The CDR3 is made up of 15 amino acids. The junction had 10 bases not matched to a gene; V was cut back by 7 bases and J by 2 bases. Germline CDR1 SGHAT, CDR2 FQDESV (reference sequence). In DNA, the CDR3 is TGTGCCAGCAAACAAGGGACAGTCCTACAAGAGACCCAGTACTTC. Its protein is CASKQGTVLQETQYF.

This clone has a count of ten or more. The J gene is TRBJ2-4, the V gene TRBV3-1 (or the pseudogene TRBV3-2), with TRBD1 as a possible D gene (6 bases). The CDR3 contains 18 residues. Germline V gene sequence: CDR1 LGHDT, CDR2 YNNKEL (reference sequence). Trimming left V 0 bases short and J 0 bases short, with 15 bases between. As DNA, the CDR3 is TGTGCCAGCAGCCAAGAATCGCAGGGGTTTCTAGCCAAAAACATTCAGTACTTC. Encoded protein: CASSQESQGFLAKNIQYF.

The chain uses TRBV27 and TRBJ2-1; TRBD2 aligns across 10 bases. In germline, CDR1 is MNHEY, CDR2 SMNVEV (reference sequence). Trimming took 3 bases from V and 1 from J; bases not matched to a gene: 9. The CDR3 has 18 residues. CDR3 DNA: TGTGCCAGCAGTTTTCAGCGGGGGGGCCGCGGGTCCTACAATGAGCAGTTCTTC. This sequence encodes CASSFQRGGRGSYNEQFF.

The sample holds one count of this clone. The chain uses TRBV30 and TRBJ1-6, with TRBD1 identical over 9 bases. This CDR3 spans 14 amino acids. The germline V gene encodes CDR1 GTSNPN and CDR2 SVGIG (reference sequence). With 5 bases clipped from V and 7 bases from J, the junction kept 6 bases outside the gene matches. In DNA, the CDR3 is TGTGCCTGGCGGGACAGGGAAGGCAATTCACCCCTCCACTTT. This gives the protein CAWRDREGNSPLHF. The full variable domain, its missing parts supplied by reference TRBV30 and TRBJ1-6, is SQTIHQWPATLVQPVGSPLSLECTVEGTSNPNLYWYRQAAGRGLQLLFYSVGIGQISSEVPQNLSASRPQDRQFILSSKKLLLSDSGFYLCAWRDREGNSPLHFGNGTRLTVT.

The chain employs TRBV7-8 and TRBJ1-1, with a possible D match to TRBD1 (5 bases). V was pared by 2 bases and J by 1 base, with 8 bases between. The CDR3 is 14 residues long. Germline V gives CDR1 SGHVS, CDR2 FQNEAQ. The CDR3 DNA follows: TGTGCCAGCAGCTTATATCAGGGGAACACTGAAGCTTTCTTT. It is translated as CASSLYQGNTEAFF.

The genes are TRBV6-5 and TRBJ1-1; D possibly corresponds to TRBD1 (6 bases). The CDR3 loop spans 13 amino acids. V was trimmed by 7 bases and J by 0 bases, leaving 9 bases between them. Germline V gene sequence: CDR1 MNHEY, CDR2 SVGAGI. This chain's CDR3 is CASTWTVNTEAFF. DNA of the CDR3: TGTGCCAGCACCTGGACAGTGAACACTGAAGCTTTCTTT.

This clone was detected once. The chain uses TRBV28 and TRBJ1-6; no firm D call. CDR1 is MDHEN, CDR2 SYDVKM, per germline. Trimming took 5 bases from V and 7 from J, leaving 21 bases between them. The CDR3 is 17 residues long. The CDR3 DNA sequence: TGTGCCAGCAGTGCCCGGGGATTTGCGCAGGAGAATTCACCCCTCCACTTT. Its protein is CASSARGFAQENSPLHF.

This chain uses TRBV19 with TRBJ2-3, with D perhaps matching TRBD1 (5 bases). CDR3 length: 14 residues. Trimming left V 4 bases short and J 5 bases short, with 13 bases between. CDR1 is LNHDA, CDR2 SQIVND, per germline (reference sequence). The CDR3 region is CASSTPGARDTQYF. CDR3 nucleotide sequence: TGTGCCAGTAGTACCCCTGGGGCAAGAGATACGCAGTATTTT.

In nucleotides, the CDR3 is TGTGCCAGTAGTATAAATCGAGGGACAGGCACAGATACGCAGTATTTT. It translates to CASSINRGTGTDTQYF. The chain combines TRBV19 with TRBJ2-3; the match to TRBD1 covers 7 bases. Trimming cost V 2 bases and J 1 base; bases outside gene matches: 6. This CDR3 is 16 amino acids long. From germline, CDR1 is LNHDA and CDR2 SQIVND (reference sequence).

V usage is TRBV19 and J usage is TRBJ1-5, with 11 nucleotides matching TRBD1. This CDR3 has 15 residues. Trimming at V came to 4 bases and at J to 6 bases, leaving 5 bases not matched to a gene. From germline, CDR1 is LNHDA and CDR2 SQIVND (reference sequence). This chain's CDR3 is CASSTVDRGLQPQHF. DNA of the CDR3: TGTGCCAGTAGTACGGTGGACAGGGGGCTTCAGCCCCAGCATTTT.

This chain links TRBV12-3 or TRBV12-4 with TRBJ1-1, with D hard to call. The CDR3 covers 12 residues. The V and J ends lost 6 bases and 7 bases respectively, with 12 bases between them. CDR3 nucleotide sequence: TGTGCCAGCAGACCCGACATAAGTGAAGCTTTCTTT. This codes for CASRPDISEAFF.

This clone was counted only a few times. This chain links TRBV10-3 with TRBJ1-6; D not resolved. CDR1 is ENHRY, CDR2 SYGVKD, per germline. The CDR3 totals 13 residues. Deletions cut 6 bases from V and 4 bases from J, with 7 bases between. The CDR3, as DNA: TGTGCCATCAGGCGGGGTTATAATTCACCCCTCCACTTT. Translating gives CAIRRGYNSPLHF.

This clone was observed once. The chain uses TRBV10-1 and TRBJ1-2, with 7 bases fitting TRBD1. The CDR3 is 13 residues long. CDR1 is WNHNN and CDR2 is SYGVQD in the germline V gene (reference sequence). V gave up 3 bases and J gave up 6 bases; unmatched junction bases: 4. CDR3 residues: CASSENRGDGYTF. The CDR3 coding sequence is TGCGCCAGCAGTGAAAACAGGGGCGATGGCTACACCTTC.

The chain joins TRBV11-2 to TRBJ1-5; D gene unclear. There are 14 residues in the CDR3. Deletions cut 1 base from V and 6 bases from J, with 10 bases between. Germline loops: CDR1 SGHAT, CDR2 FQNNGV. CDR3 coding DNA: TGTGCCAGCAGCTTAGGGCTTGGGCCTCAGCCCCAGCATTTT. Protein product: CASSLGLGPQPQHF.

V gene TRBV13 combines with J gene TRBJ2-7; a possible D gene is TRBD1 (6 bases). CDR1 is PRHDT, CDR2 FYEKMQ, per germline (reference sequence). This CDR3 comprises 14 residues. V was pared by 5 bases and J by 1 base, with 12 bases between. The CDR3 here is CASSPNRVSYEQYF. The CDR3 region has the DNA TGTGCCAGCAGCCCGAACAGGGTTTCCTACGAGCAGTACTTC.